The source of this T cell receptor (beta chain) is a study of blood T cell repertoires in COVID-19. At the level of the study: The study drew acute and convalescent COVID-19 samples from the United States, Italy and Spain. The analysed material was cDNA or gDNA that came from T cells, B-cell-depleted T cells, or PBMCs.

Original methodology: Reference gene primer amplification gave nucleated cell count estimates. Some clones are missing from TCRdb's copy, which holds only in-frame ones; the method was immunoSEQ multiplex PCR. V and J calls and clone size are those listed in that table; D and trimming were worked out from the DNA. The sample has approximately 74,000 clones; roughly 86% are singletons. The sample consisted of peripheral blood. This receptor was taken from a woman in her sixties or seventies with acute or convalescent COVID-19.

For the CDR3, the DNA is TGTGCCAGCTCATCGACTAGCGGGAGTAACGAGCAGTACTTC. This codes for CASSSTSGSNEQYF. V is TRBV18 and J is TRBJ2-7; 12 nucleotides line up with TRBD2. Unmatched junction bases numbered 4, after V lost 5 bases and J lost 5 bases. The CDR3 is 14 amino acids. Germline-derived CDR1 and CDR2 are KGHSH and LQKENI.